These T cell receptor beta chains were read from a single sample in a study of identical twins. TCRdb redid the calling of the 5' RACE reads with MiXCR, one entry per CDR3 protein. Of around 340,000 distinct CDR3 sequences listed, approximately 8.8% were seen once; the top ten hold about 9.1%. Sequencing used naive T cells sorted from blood. These receptors originate from a woman between 50 and 59 years old in good health. CDR3s include the opening cysteine and the closing phenylalanine or tryptophan. A D gene is named only where the DNA matches it firmly. Clone sizes are given selectively: once, few, many, or a class where the clone is expanded.

TGTGCCAGTAGTATAGAGGTTCGACAGCCCCAGCATTTT CASSIEVRQPQHF NA TRBJ1-5 NA TRBV19
TGCAGCGCCTTCGACTCCTACGAGCAGTACTTC CSAFDSYEQYF NA TRBJ2-7 NA TRBV29-1
TGCAGCGTTGACAGCTCCTACAATGAGCAGTTCTTC CSVDSSYNEQFF NA TRBJ2-1 many TRBV29-1
TGCAGCGTAAGGACAGGGGGGGTTGAGCAGTTCTTC CSVRTGGVEQFF TRBD1 TRBJ2-1 many TRBV29-1
TGTGCCAGCAGTTCGGGACTAGCGGGAGTATCCTACGAGCAGTACTTC CASSSGLAGVSYEQYF TRBD2 TRBJ2-7 NA TRBV12-3/TRBV12-4
TGTGCCAGGACCCAACTAGCGAGAAGCACAGATACGCAGTATTTT CARTQLARSTDTQYF TRBD2 TRBJ2-3 NA TRBV25-1
TGTGCCATCAGTGAGTCGACATACCGGCGGTTGAACACCGGGGAGCTGTTTTTT CAISESTYRRLNTGELFF NA TRBJ2-2 NA TRBV10-3
TGTGCCAGCACAATACCCGGACTAGCAGCCGGCATGGATACGCAGTATTTT CASTIPGLAAGMDTQYF TRBD2 TRBJ2-3 NA TRBV6-2/TRBV6-3
TGTGCCAGCAGCGTAGCTCTGGGAACCCCCACAGATACGCAGTATTTT CASSVALGTPTDTQYF NA TRBJ2-3 many TRBV9
TGTGCCAGCAGCCCCCGTTTTGGTACGCAGTATTTT CASSPRFGTQYF NA TRBJ2-3 few TRBV9
TGTGCCAGCGGTGGGACAGGGGGTTGGAACACTGAAGCTTTCTTT CASGGTGGWNTEAFF TRBD1 TRBJ1-1 NA TRBV2
TGCAGTGCTACGTATGAGGCCGCTTCCGAGCAGTACTTC CSATYEAASEQYF NA TRBJ2-7 many TRBV20-1
TGTGCCAGCAGCCACAGCCGGGGGACGTACAATGAGCAGTTCTTC CASSHSRGTYNEQFF NA TRBJ2-1 NA TRBV7-6
TGCGCCAGCAGCCCCCCTGTAGGACAACTCACTGAAGCTTTCTTT CASSPPVGQLTEAFF NA TRBJ1-1 many TRBV5-1
TGTGCCAGCAGCTCCCGGACTAGCGGGTACCCCTACGAGCAGTACTTC CASSSRTSGYPYEQYF TRBD2 TRBJ2-7 NA TRBV11-2
TGTGCCAGCAGTGAAGCTTCCCGGACAGGGAGTGTTGAGCAGTTCTTC CASSEASRTGSVEQFF TRBD1 TRBJ2-1 few TRBV2
TGCAGTGCTAGCACAGTAATGGCTGGGGCCAACGTCCTGACTTTC CSASTVMAGANVLTF NA TRBJ2-6 NA TRBV20-1
TGCGCCAGCAGCTTGGTGGTGGGAGCGGATGAGCAGTTCTTC CASSLVVGADEQFF NA TRBJ2-1 NA TRBV5-1
TGTGCCAGCAGCTTAGATCGTCGGGGCCCTGAGGAAGAAGCTTTCTTT CASSLDRRGPEEEAFF NA TRBJ1-1 NA TRBV11-2
TGTGCCAGCAGCTCAGCCATTAGGAGACTAGCGGGGGCCTCCTACAATGAGCAGTTCTTC CASSSAIRRLAGASYNEQFF TRBD2 TRBJ2-1 many TRBV7-8
TGTGCCAGCAGCTTCGGGCCTTCGCAGTTCTTC CASSFGPSQFF NA TRBJ2-1 few TRBV5-6
TGCGCCAGCAGCTTGGAGGGGGGACTAGCGTATTACAATGAGCAGTTCTTC CASSLEGGLAYYNEQFF TRBD2 TRBJ2-1 many TRBV5-1
TGTGCCAGCAGTTTTGGCCCCTTCATTTGGATGTCCTTCAGCTCCTACAATGAGCAGTTCTTC CASSFGPFIWMSFSSYNEQFF NA TRBJ2-1 few TRBV28
TGTGCCAGCAGCTTGGGTGTCGGAAATCAGCCCCAGCATTTT CASSLGVGNQPQHF NA TRBJ1-5 many TRBV5-5
TGTGTCGCGGTTCCCAAAGCCGACAATGAGCAGTTCTTC CVAVPKADNEQFF NA TRBJ2-1 few TRBV7-9
TGCAGTGCTATCCAATCTAGCGGGCTTGGCACAGATACGCAGTATTTT CSAIQSSGLGTDTQYF TRBD2 TRBJ2-3 few TRBV20-1
TGCGCCAGCAGCTTGCTCGGCGCCGGGGAGCTGTTTTTT CASSLLGAGELFF NA TRBJ2-2 many TRBV5-1
TGCGCCAGCAGCTTGGACGCGGAGACCTACAATGAGCAGTTCTTC CASSLDAETYNEQFF NA TRBJ2-1 many TRBV5-1
TGTGCCAGCAGCCTCCGGGACGGGGGACTAGCGGGCAACTACGAGCAGTACTTC CASSLRDGGLAGNYEQYF TRBD2 TRBJ2-7 few TRBV9
TGTGCCAGCAGTCAACTCAGCGAGCAGTTCTTC CASSQLSEQFF NA TRBJ2-1 NA TRBV28
TGTGCCAGCAGCCAAGATCAGGCGAAGAAGGCTTTCTTT CASSQDQAKKAFF NA TRBJ1-1 many TRBV3-1
TGTGCCAGCGGACGGACAGGGAGATATTATGGCTACACCTTC CASGRTGRYYGYTF TRBD1 TRBJ1-2 few TRBV12-3/TRBV12-4
TGCGCCAGCAGCCTCGACGGGACAGGGGTCGACGAGCAGTACTTC CASSLDGTGVDEQYF TRBD1 TRBJ2-7 NA TRBV5-1
TGTGCCAGCACCGGGAGCTCCTACAATGAGCAGTTCTTC CASTGSSYNEQFF NA TRBJ2-1 many TRBV10-3
TGTGCCAGCAGCCTTCTTACAGGCTATCTCTACAATGAGCAGTTCTTC CASSLLTGYLYNEQFF NA TRBJ2-1 NA TRBV14
TGTGCCAGCAAACCGGGACAGGCCACAGATACGCAGTATTTT CASKPGQATDTQYF TRBD1 TRBJ2-3 few TRBV12-3/TRBV12-4
TGTGCCAGTAGTTCAGAGCGGGAGGGTTTCTATGAGCAGTTCTTC CASSSEREGFYEQFF TRBD2 TRBJ2-1 few TRBV19
TGTGCCAGCAGCCCCCGGACTAGCGGGGCATACAATGAGCAGTTCTTC CASSPRTSGAYNEQFF TRBD2 TRBJ2-1 few TRBV7-6
TGCGCCAGCAGCCAGCTTTCGGCTGGGGCCAACGTCCTGACTTTC CASSQLSAGANVLTF NA TRBJ2-6 few TRBV5-1
TGTGCCAGCAGTGACGGCCAGGGACAGGGATTCACCTACGAGCAGTACTTC CASSDGQGQGFTYEQYF TRBD1 TRBJ2-7 few TRBV28
TGTGCCAGCAGTTTTAGACAGGGGGGAACCGGGGAGCTGTTTTTT CASSFRQGGTGELFF TRBD1 TRBJ2-2 few TRBV12-3/TRBV12-4
TGCGCCAGCAGCTCTGACAGGGGGTCAGATACGCAGTATTTT CASSSDRGSDTQYF TRBD1 TRBJ2-3 few TRBV5-1
TGTGCCAGCAGTTTGAGGGCCCATGGCTACACCTTC CASSLRAHGYTF NA TRBJ1-2 NA TRBV12-3/TRBV12-4
TGTGCCAGCAGCTTAACCCGTAAACCCAATGAGCAGTTCTTC CASSLTRKPNEQFF NA TRBJ2-1 NA TRBV11-2
TGCGCCAGCAGCTTAAGCGGGACAGATCTTGGAAACACCATATATTTT CASSLSGTDLGNTIYF TRBD1 TRBJ1-3 many TRBV5-1
TGCAGTGCCTTGCCTTCGGACAGGGCAGATACGCAGTATTTT CSALPSDRADTQYF TRBD1 TRBJ2-3 few TRBV20-1
TGCAGTGCTAGACTCCAAGAGACCCAGTACTTC CSARLQETQYF NA TRBJ2-5 few TRBV20-1
TGTGCCAGCAGCACAGGGGAGGGCGGTGAGCAGTTCTTC CASSTGEGGEQFF NA TRBJ2-1 NA TRBV7-7
TGCAGCGTTGAGCCCGACGGATACAATGAGCAGTTCTTC CSVEPDGYNEQFF NA TRBJ2-1 few TRBV29-1
TGTGCCAGCATCCGACGAGGGAGCTCCTACAATGAGCAGTTCTTC CASIRRGSSYNEQFF NA TRBJ2-1 NA TRBV7-9
TGCAGTGCTAGAGATCGAGCTCAAAGGATCTCAACTAATGAAAAACTGTTTTTT CSARDRAQRISTNEKLFF NA TRBJ1-4 NA TRBV20-1
TGTGCCAGCAGTCATACCTCGGGACTAGGCAAGAATGAGCAGTTCTTC CASSHTSGLGKNEQFF TRBD2 TRBJ2-1 many TRBV27
TGCGCCAGCAGCTTCAAAGGACAGGGGGCCTGGGACCAGTACTTC CASSFKGQGAWDQYF TRBD1 TRBJ2-7 NA TRBV5-1
TGTGCCAGCAGCGTAGAGGGGAGTGGGAGCAATGAGCAGTTCTTC CASSVEGSGSNEQFF NA TRBJ2-1 NA TRBV9
TGTGCCAGCAGTCCCCACAGGGGTGACAATGAGCAGTTCTTC CASSPHRGDNEQFF TRBD1 TRBJ2-1 NA TRBV28
TGCAGTGTCGCAGGTTGGGCCTTGAATGAGCAGTTCTTC CSVAGWALNEQFF NA TRBJ2-1 few TRBV20-1
TGTGCCACCAGCAGAGATGCCTATGGCTACACCTTC CATSRDAYGYTF NA TRBJ1-2 many TRBV15
TGTGCCAGCAGCACGAGAACGGGCCTACATTACAATGAGCAGTTCTTC CASSTRTGLHYNEQFF NA TRBJ2-1 NA TRBV11-2
TGTGCCAGTAGTACCGCTCCAGGGGCCGAGCAGTTCTTC CASSTAPGAEQFF NA TRBJ2-1 NA TRBV19